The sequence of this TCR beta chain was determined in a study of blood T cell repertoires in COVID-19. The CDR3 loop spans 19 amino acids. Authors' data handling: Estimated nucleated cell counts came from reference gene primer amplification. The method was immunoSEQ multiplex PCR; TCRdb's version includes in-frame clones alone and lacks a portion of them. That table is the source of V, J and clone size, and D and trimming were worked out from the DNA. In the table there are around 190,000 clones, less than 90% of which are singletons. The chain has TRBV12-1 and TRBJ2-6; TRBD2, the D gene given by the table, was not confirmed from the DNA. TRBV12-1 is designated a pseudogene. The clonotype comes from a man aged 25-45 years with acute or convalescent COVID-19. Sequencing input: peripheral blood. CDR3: CASSSPRTSGSSGANVLTF. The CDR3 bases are TGTGCCAGCAGCTCCCCGAGGACTAGCGGGAGCTCTGGGGCCAACGTCCTGACTTTC.